The 27 T cell receptor beta chains given below trace back to one sample, sequenced in a study of T cells in tuberculosis. Cells were sorted from thawed PBMC rested overnight and stained with GMM-loaded CD1B tetramer, viability dye and anti-CD3. The CD1B tetramers carried C32 glucose monomycolate purified from Rhodococcus equi. Here immunoSEQ multiplex PCR was the method, and the copy in TCRdb shows in-frame clones only, minus some. This sample carries 85,000 to 90,000 clones, approximately 90% of them seen once, and the ten largest clones take 1.9%. The sequenced sample was CD1b-GMM tetramer-negative cells sorted from PBMCs. These receptors were obtained from an adult woman with latent tuberculosis.

This clone is judged medium-sized. The rearrangement links TRBV27 to TRBJ1-4, with 12 nucleotides matching TRBD1. This CDR3 region has 17 residues. Germline CDR1 reads MNHEY; CDR2 reads SMNVEV (reference sequence). After removal of 6 bases from V and 8 bases from J, the junction contained 13 bases not matched to a gene. The CDR3 is CASRNSGTGGRGEKLFF. The CDR3 DNA reads as TGTGCCAGCAGGAACTCCGGGACAGGGGGCCGGGGAGAAAAACTGTTTTTT.

This chain links TRBV6-1 with TRBJ2-1; 11 bases align to TRBD2. Per the germline V gene, CDR1 is MNHNS and CDR2 is SASEGT. This CDR3 spans 16 amino acids. Trimming took 0 bases from V and 4 from J; bases not matched to a gene: 2. The CDR3 region has the DNA TGTGCCAGCAGTGAAGCTAGCGGGGGGGAGTACAATGAGCAGTTCTTC. It encodes CASSEASGGEYNEQFF.

The chain recombines TRBV5-8 with TRBJ1-1, with 7 bases aligning to TRBD1. The CDR3 consists of 16 residues. The ends lost 2 bases at V and 3 bases at J; junction bases unmatched: 10. CDR1 SGHTS and CDR2 YDEGEE come from the germline V gene. The DNA of the CDR3 is TGTGCCAGCAGCTTCGGGACCCAGGGGGTAGACACTGAAGCTTTCTTT. Translating it yields CASSFGTQGVDTEAFF. The variable domain in full, with the rest retrieved from reference TRBV5-8 and TRBJ1-1, is EAGVTQSPTHLIKTRGQQATLRCSPISGHTSVYWYQQALGLGLQFLLWYDEGEERNRGNFPPRFSGRQFPNYSSELNVNALELEDSALYLCASSFGTQGVDTEAFFGQGTRLTVV.

V usage is TRBV11-1 and J usage is TRBJ2-6, with D maybe TRBD1 (5 bases). The CDR3 length is 15 residues. The germline V gene has CDR1 SGHAT and CDR2 FQDESV (reference sequence). Trimming shortened V by 5 bases and J by 3 bases, and 11 bases separated the two germline ends. CDR3 coding DNA: TGTGCCAGCAGCCTCAGGGTGCGTGGGGCCAACGTCCTGACTTTC. This codes for CASSLRVRGANVLTF.

The chain uses TRBV7-9 and TRBJ1-4; D gene ambiguous. Trimming shortened V by 4 bases and J by 3 bases, and 6 bases separated the two germline ends. From germline, CDR1 is SEHNR and CDR2 FQNEAQ (reference sequence). This CDR3 region has 13 residues. CDR3 bases: TGTGCCAGCAGCTCTCCCCCTAATGAAAAACTGTTTTTT. Its protein is CASSSPPNEKLFF.

This clone was recorded a few times. The chain carries TRBV7-9 and TRBJ1-1; D may be TRBD1 (6 bases). Germline V lookup: CDR1 SEHNR, CDR2 FQNEAQ (reference sequence). The CDR3 totals 11 residues. V was trimmed by 4 bases and J by 8 bases, leaving 8 bases between them. The CDR3 protein is CASSSGTEAFF. The CDR3 region has the DNA TGTGCCAGCAGCTCCGGGACAGAAGCTTTCTTT.

The chain is built from TRBV4-1 and TRBJ2-1, with TRBD2 matching over 10 bases. Germline V gene lookup returns CDR1 MGHRA and CDR2 YSYEKL. The CDR3 covers 20 residues. V lost 1 base and J lost 4; bases outside the gene matches: 16. CDR3 protein: CASSQVRGSFTSGAYNEQFF. DNA of the CDR3: TGCGCCAGCAGCCAAGTTCGAGGAAGTTTTACTAGCGGGGCATACAATGAGCAGTTCTTC.

The chain couples TRBV4-2 to TRBJ2-1, with 9 positions matching TRBD2. Germline V gene sequence: CDR1 LGHNA, CDR2 YNFKEQ. V dropped 6 bases and J dropped 10; count of bases not matched to a gene: 16. The CDR3 totals 16 residues. The CDR3 loop reads CASRRKAASGDAEQFF. DNA of the CDR3: TGTGCCAGCAGAAGGAAGGCGGCTAGCGGGGACGCGGAGCAGTTCTTC.

V and J are TRBV11-2 and TRBJ1-1; TRBD1 might be the D (6 bases). V was pared by 5 bases and J by 6 bases, with 13 bases between. Per germline, CDR1 SGHAT and CDR2 FQNNGV. This CDR3 has 13 amino acids. CDR3 bases: TGTGCCAGCAGCACCTCCCGGACAGCTGAAGCTTTCTTT. Translated: CASSTSRTAEAFF.

The J gene is TRBJ1-3, the V gene TRBV19, with TRBD1 matching 10 bases. The length of the CDR3 is 15 residues. The V segment lost 9 bases and the J segment 0 bases; nucleotides outside the gene matches: 5. Per germline, CDR1 LNHDA and CDR2 SQIVND (reference sequence). CDR3 sequence (DNA): TGTGCCAGCCGGGACAGGGGCTACTCTGGAAACACCATATATTTT. Translating it yields CASRDRGYSGNTIYF.

The rearrangement joins TRBV27 to TRBJ2-7, with 7 positions matching TRBD2. The CDR3 spans 18 residues. Germline V gene data show CDR1 as MNHEY and CDR2 as SMNVEV (reference sequence). Trimming took 9 bases from V and 2 from J; bases not matched to a gene: 22. The CDR3 sequence is CARAYTGRHKPNPYEQYV. The CDR3 bases are TGTGCCAGGGCCTATACCGGGAGGCATAAACCAAACCCCTACGAGCAGTACGTC.

The chain carries TRBV7-9 and TRBJ1-6, with 7 bases matching TRBD1. The V gene's germline CDR1 is SEHNR and CDR2 FQNEAQ (reference sequence). The CDR3 consists of 15 residues. V lost 1 base, J lost 8 bases, and 5 bases stayed unmatched. The CDR3 reads CASSLVGGGDSPLHF. CDR3 nucleotides: TGTGCCAGCAGCTTAGTTGGAGGGGGCGATTCACCCCTCCACTTT.

CDR3 coding DNA: TGTGCCAGCAGTTCCCCCCCGGGGGGCACAGATACGCAGTATTTT. It codes for CASSSPPGGTDTQYF. The genes are TRBV7-3 and TRBJ2-3, with a possible D match to TRBD2 (6 bases). Germline V gene data show CDR1 as SGHTA and CDR2 as FQGTGA. Trimming cost V 6 bases and J 1 base, with 14 bases left between them. This CDR3 has 15 residues.

The genes are TRBV5-5 and TRBJ1-1; D gene uncertain. This CDR3 is 20 amino acids long. The V gene lost 2 bases and the J gene lost 2 bases, with 28 bases spanning the gap. Per the germline V gene, CDR1 is SGHKS and CDR2 is YYEKEE (reference sequence). The CDR3 coding sequence is TGTGCCAGCAGCTTTACCCCCCTAATCGACTGGTATGAGGAAAACACTGAAGCTTTCTTT. Its translation: CASSFTPLIDWYEENTEAFF.

The chain couples TRBV19 to TRBJ2-5; D gene unclear. The J call may not be correct, given that the DNA end is closer to TRBJ2-7. CDR3 length equals 14 residues. Germline CDR1 reads LNHDA; CDR2 reads SQIVND (reference sequence). The DNA of the CDR3 is TGTGCCAGTAGTATAGGGCAGGCAACCTACGAGCAGTACTTC. Protein product: CASSIGQATYEQYF.

The genes are TRBV5-4 and TRBJ2-1; maybe TRBD1 (6 bases). Looked up from germline, CDR1 is SGHNT and CDR2 is YYREEE (reference sequence). The CDR3 consists of 14 residues. With 2 bases removed from V and 5 bases from J, the gap between germline ends came to 11 bases. CDR3 region: CASSLDRDNNEQFF. CDR3 DNA sequence: TGTGCCAGCAGCTTAGACCGGGACAACAATGAGCAGTTCTTC. The entire variable domain, with the rest obtained from reference TRBV5-4 and TRBJ2-1, is as follows: ETGVTQSPTHLIKTRGQQVTLRCSSQSGHNTVSWYQQALGQGPQFIFQYYREEENGRGNFPPRFSGLQFPNYSSELNVNALELDDSALYLCASSLDRDNNEQFFGPGTRLTVL.

This chain connects TRBV5-4 to TRBJ2-1, with D possibly matching TRBD1 (5 bases). Trimming left V 1 base short and J 2 bases short, with 10 bases between. Germline CDR1 SGHNT, CDR2 YYREEE (reference sequence). The CDR3 totals 15 residues. The CDR3: CASSLRTRAYNEQFF. In DNA, the CDR3 is TGTGCCAGCAGCTTGAGGACCAGGGCCTACAATGAGCAGTTCTTC.

The chain is built from TRBV5-1 and TRBJ2-3; D is perhaps TRBD2 (7 bases). Trimming removed 1 base at V and 6 bases at J, with 18 bases between. This CDR3 has 16 amino acids. The germline gives CDR1 SGHRS, CDR2 YFSETQ. CDR3 sequence (DNA): TGCGCCAGCAGCTTGTTTTCGGCGGGGGCCGGGGATACGCAGTATTTT. Its translation: CASSLFSAGAGDTQYF.

A note on this clone: The sample carries other DNA sequences with the same CDR3. The rearrangement joins TRBV2 to TRBJ1-5; D uncertain. The V end was cut by 6 bases, the J end by 0 bases, with 15 bases between. Germline CDR1 and CDR2: SNHLY and FYNNEI. This CDR3 contains 16 residues. CDR3 DNA sequence: TGTGCCAGCAGAGCCCTAATAAAACCTAGCAATCAGCCCCAGCATTTT. Its translation is CASRALIKPSNQPQHF. Looking up the rest from reference TRBV2 and TRBJ1-5 gives the full variable domain: EPEVTQTPSHQVTQMGQEVILRCVPISNHLYFYWYRQILGQKVEFLVSFYNNEISEKSEIFDDQFSVERPDGSNFTLKIRSTKLEDSAMYFCASRALIKPSNQPQHFGDGTRLSIL.

The chain recombines TRBV7-2 with TRBJ2-1, with 12 bases identical to TRBD2. Germline values: CDR1 SGHTA, CDR2 FQGNSA. V was clipped by 8 bases and J by 15 bases; unmatched bases: 17. This CDR3 has 15 residues. In DNA, the CDR3 is TGTGCCAGCTCCTCCCCGGGGCTAGCGGGGGGGCTCTCGTTCTTC. Protein sequence: CASSSPGLAGGLSFF.

This chain connects TRBV5-6 to TRBJ1-4; unclear D gene. Between the trimmed V and J ends, which lost 2 bases and 0 bases, there was a span of 5 bases. Looked up from germline, CDR1 is SGHDT and CDR2 is YYEEEE. The CDR3 is 14 amino acids. CDR3 in amino acids: CASSLAATNEKLFF. For the CDR3, the DNA is TGTGCCAGCAGCTTAGCTGCAACTAATGAAAAACTGTTTTTT.

This clone occurred once. J is TRBJ1-2 and V is TRBV12-5; TRBD1 matches 7 bases. The V and J ends lost 5 bases and 5 bases, in that order; junction bases with no gene match: 14. There are 16 residues in the CDR3. Germline V gene data show CDR1 as LGHNT and CDR2 as FRNRAP. CDR3 DNA: TGTGCTAGTGGTCCGAGTCAAGGAGGGGGCGGTTATGGCTACACCTTC. As protein: CASGPSQGGGGYGYTF.

The J gene is TRBJ2-3, the V gene TRBV5-1, with 12 positions matching TRBD2. CDR1 is SGHRS, CDR2 YFSETQ, per germline. V was clipped by 4 bases and J by 2 bases; unmatched bases: 5. This CDR3 region has 16 residues. This CDR3 is CASSLRTSGATDTQYF. As DNA, the CDR3 is TGCGCCAGCAGCCTTCGGACTAGCGGGGCCACAGATACGCAGTATTTT. The full variable domain, with the rest looked up from reference TRBV5-1 and TRBJ2-3, is KAGVTQTPRYLIKTRGQQVTLSCSPISGHRSVSWYQQTPGQGLQFLFEYFSETQRNKGNFPGRFSGRQFSNSRSEMNVSTLELGDSALYLCASSLRTSGATDTQYFGPGTRLTVL.

Note on this clone: The CDR3 carries no conserved terminal phenylalanine or tryptophan, so it likely arises from a read error. The chain uses TRBV9 and TRBJ1-6; 12 bases are shared with TRBD1. V lost 3 bases, J lost 7 bases, and 2 bases stayed unmatched. The CDR3 sequence is 15 residues long. The germline CDR1 and CDR2 sequences are SGDLS and YYNGEE. CDR3 sequence (DNA): TGTGCCAGCAGCGGGGGGACAGGGGGCAATTCACCCCTCCACCTT. Translating it yields CASSGGTGGNSPLHL.

The chain links TRBV19 to TRBJ2-4; maybe TRBD1 (6 bases). The CDR3 runs 15 residues. Deletions cut 2 bases from V and 9 bases from J, with 17 bases between. Germline assignment: CDR1 LNHDA and CDR2 SQIVND (reference sequence). CDR3 amino acids: CASSIRSQLGGIQYF. The CDR3 DNA is TGTGCCAGTAGTATACGGTCCCAACTAGGGGGCATTCAGTACTTC.

The chain is built from TRBV23-1 and TRBJ2-7; TRBD2 matches 8 bases. TRBV23-1 qualifies as an ORF whose function is uncertain. There are 14 residues in the CDR3. Trimming took 9 bases from V and 1 from J; bases not matched to a gene: 8. CDR3 DNA sequence: TGCGCCAGGCCGGGGGGGGCAGCGTCCTACGAGCAGTACTTC. Amino acids: CARPGGAASYEQYF.

The chain recombines TRBV6-1 with TRBJ2-1; D possibly corresponds to TRBD1 (5 bases). The V gene lost 8 bases and the J gene lost 2 bases, with 13 bases spanning the gap. The CDR3 loop spans 14 amino acids. CDR1 MNHNS and CDR2 SASEGT come from the germline V gene. CDR3 nucleotide sequence: TGTGCCAGCCCCCGCCAGGACACCTACAATGAGCAGTTCTTC. It is translated as CASPRQDTYNEQFF.